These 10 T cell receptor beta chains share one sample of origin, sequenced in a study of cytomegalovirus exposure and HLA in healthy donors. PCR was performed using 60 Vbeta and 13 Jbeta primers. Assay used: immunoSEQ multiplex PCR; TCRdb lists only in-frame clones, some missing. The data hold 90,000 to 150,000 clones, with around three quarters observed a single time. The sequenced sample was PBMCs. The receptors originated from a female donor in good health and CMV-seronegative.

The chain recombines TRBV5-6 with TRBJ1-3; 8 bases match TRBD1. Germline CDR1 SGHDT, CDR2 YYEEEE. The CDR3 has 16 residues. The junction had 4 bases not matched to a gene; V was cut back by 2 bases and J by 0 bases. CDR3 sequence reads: CASSFGDRSSGNTIYF. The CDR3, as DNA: TGTGCCAGCAGCTTTGGGGACAGGTCCTCTGGAAACACCATATATTTT.

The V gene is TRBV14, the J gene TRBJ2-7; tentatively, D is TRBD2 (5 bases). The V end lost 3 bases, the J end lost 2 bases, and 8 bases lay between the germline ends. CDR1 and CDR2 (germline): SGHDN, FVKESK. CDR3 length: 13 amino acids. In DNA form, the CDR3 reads TGTGCCAGCAGCCAGACTACGACCTACGAGCAGTACTTC. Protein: CASSQTTTYEQYF.

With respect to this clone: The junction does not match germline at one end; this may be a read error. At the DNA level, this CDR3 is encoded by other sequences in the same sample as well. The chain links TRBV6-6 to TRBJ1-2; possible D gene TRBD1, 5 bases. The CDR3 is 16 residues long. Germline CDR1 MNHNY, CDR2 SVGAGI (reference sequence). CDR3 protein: CASSYAGGAGNYGYTF. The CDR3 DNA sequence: TGCGCCAGCAGTTACGCTGGAGGGGCAGGGAACTATGGCTACACCTTC.

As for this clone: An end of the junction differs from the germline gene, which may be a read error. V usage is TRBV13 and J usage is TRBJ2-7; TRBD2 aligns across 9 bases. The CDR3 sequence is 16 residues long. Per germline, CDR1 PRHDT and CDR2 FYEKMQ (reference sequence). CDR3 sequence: CASSLGRRGGSSEQYF. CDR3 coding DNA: TGTGCCAGCAGCTTAGGCCGGCGGGGGGGTTCCTCCGAGCAGTACTTC.

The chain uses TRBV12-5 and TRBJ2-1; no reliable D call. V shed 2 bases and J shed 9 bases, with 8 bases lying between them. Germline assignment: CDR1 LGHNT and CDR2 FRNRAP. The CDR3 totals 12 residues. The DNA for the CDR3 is TGTGCTAGTGGTTTGACGCCCGGTGAGCAGTTCTTC. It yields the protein CASGLTPGEQFF. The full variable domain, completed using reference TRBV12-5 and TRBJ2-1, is DARVTQTPRHKVTEMGQEVTMRCQPILGHNTVFWYRQTMMQGLELLAYFRNRAPLDDSGMPKDRFSAEMPDATLATLKIQPSEPRDSAVYFCASGLTPGEQFFGPGTRLTVL.

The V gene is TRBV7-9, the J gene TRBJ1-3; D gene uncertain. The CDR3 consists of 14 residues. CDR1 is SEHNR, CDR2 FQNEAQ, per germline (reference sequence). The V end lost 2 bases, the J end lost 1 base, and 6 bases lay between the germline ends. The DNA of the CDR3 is TGTGCCAGCAGCTTAAGGGAGTCTGGAAACACCATATATTTT. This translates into CASSLRESGNTIYF. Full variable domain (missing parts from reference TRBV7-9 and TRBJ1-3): DTGVSQNPRHKITKRGQNVTFRCDPISEHNRLYWYRQTLGQGPEFLTYFQNEAQLEKSRLLSDRFSAERPKGSFSTLEIQRTEQGDSAMYLCASSLRESGNTIYFGEGSWLTVV.

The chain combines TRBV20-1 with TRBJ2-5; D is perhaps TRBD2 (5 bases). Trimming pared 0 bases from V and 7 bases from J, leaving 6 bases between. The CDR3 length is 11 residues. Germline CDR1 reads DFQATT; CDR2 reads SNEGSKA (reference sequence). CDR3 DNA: TGCAGTGCTAGAGACCGGGGGACCCAGTACTTC. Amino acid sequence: CSARDRGTQYF.

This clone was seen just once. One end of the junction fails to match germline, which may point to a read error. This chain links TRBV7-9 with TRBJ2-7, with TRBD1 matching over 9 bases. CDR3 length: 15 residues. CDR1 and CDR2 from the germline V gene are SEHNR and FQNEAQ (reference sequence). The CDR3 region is CSSSYMGQGDAKQYF. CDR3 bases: TGTTCCAGCAGCTACATGGGACAGGGAGACGCAAAGCAGTACTTC.

Here the CDR3 DNA reads TGCAGTGCTACCCGGGCCGGGGAGCTGTTTTTT. Protein: CSATRAGELFF. This chain links TRBV20-1 with TRBJ2-2; D gene ambiguous. Germline V gene sequence: CDR1 DFQATT, CDR2 SNEGSKA (reference sequence). V shed 4 bases and J shed 6 bases, with 6 bases lying between them. The CDR3 sequence is 11 residues long.

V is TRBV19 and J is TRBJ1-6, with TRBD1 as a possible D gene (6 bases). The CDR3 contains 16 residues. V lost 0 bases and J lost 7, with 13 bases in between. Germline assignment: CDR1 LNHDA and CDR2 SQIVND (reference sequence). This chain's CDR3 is CASSIETGTRNSPLHF. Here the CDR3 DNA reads TGTGCCAGTAGTATAGAAACCGGGACACGAAATTCACCCCTCCACTTT.